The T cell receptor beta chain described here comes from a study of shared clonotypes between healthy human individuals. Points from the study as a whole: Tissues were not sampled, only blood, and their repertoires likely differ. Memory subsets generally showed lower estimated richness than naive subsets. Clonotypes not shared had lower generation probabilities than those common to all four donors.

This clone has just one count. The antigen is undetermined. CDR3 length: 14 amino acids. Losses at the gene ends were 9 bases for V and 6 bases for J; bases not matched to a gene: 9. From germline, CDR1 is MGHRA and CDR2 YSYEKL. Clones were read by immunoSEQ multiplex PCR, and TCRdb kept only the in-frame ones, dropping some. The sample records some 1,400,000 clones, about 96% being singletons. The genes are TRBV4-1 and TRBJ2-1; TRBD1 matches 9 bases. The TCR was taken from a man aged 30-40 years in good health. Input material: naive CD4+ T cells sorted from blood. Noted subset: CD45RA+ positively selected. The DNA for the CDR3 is TGCGCCAGTAGGAGACCGGGACAGGGCAATGAGCAGTTCTTC. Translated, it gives CASRRPGQGNEQFF.